The 3 T cell receptor beta chains below all came from one sample that was sequenced in a study of shared clonotypes between healthy human individuals. TCRdb's copy holds only in-frame clones and misses some; the assay was immunoSEQ multiplex PCR. The table includes 700,000 to 950,000 clones, roughly 96% detected once. Only CD45RO-negative cells positively selected for CCR7 counted as naive CD8 cells, so terminally differentiated effector memory CD45RA+ cells were excluded. The sample comprised naive CD8+ T cells sorted from blood. These receptors were taken from a man aged 25-40 years in good health.

The CDR3 region has the DNA TGTGCCAGCAGCTCAGGACTAGCGGACACTTTCGAGAAGGGGGAGACCCAGTACTTC. As protein: CASSSGLADTFEKGETQYF. The chain has TRBV7-2 and TRBJ2-5; 10 positions agree with TRBD2. The V gene end was trimmed by 4 bases and the J gene end by 5 bases; junction bases not matched to a gene: 19. The CDR3 runs 19 residues. Germline V gene sequence: CDR1 SGHTA, CDR2 FQGNSA.

The V gene is TRBV2, the J gene TRBJ2-3, with 12 positions matching TRBD2. Germline V gives CDR1 SNHLY, CDR2 FYNNEI. V gave up 4 bases and J gave up 1 base; unmatched junction bases: 12. This CDR3 has 19 amino acids. The DNA for the CDR3 is TGTGCCAGCAGTGGGCATATGACTAGCGGGAGTCTCGGCACAGATACGCAGTATTTT. It specifies CASSGHMTSGSLGTDTQYF.

V usage is TRBV29-1 and J usage is TRBJ2-3, with 8 positions matching TRBD2. The CDR3 contains 15 residues. Germline assignment: CDR1 SQVTM and CDR2 ANQGSEA. With V trimmed by 7 bases and J by 3 bases, 12 bases remained unmatched. The CDR3 sequence is CSAEAGDLLTDTQYF. In DNA, the CDR3 is TGCAGCGCCGAAGCGGGAGACCTCTTGACAGATACGCAGTATTTT.